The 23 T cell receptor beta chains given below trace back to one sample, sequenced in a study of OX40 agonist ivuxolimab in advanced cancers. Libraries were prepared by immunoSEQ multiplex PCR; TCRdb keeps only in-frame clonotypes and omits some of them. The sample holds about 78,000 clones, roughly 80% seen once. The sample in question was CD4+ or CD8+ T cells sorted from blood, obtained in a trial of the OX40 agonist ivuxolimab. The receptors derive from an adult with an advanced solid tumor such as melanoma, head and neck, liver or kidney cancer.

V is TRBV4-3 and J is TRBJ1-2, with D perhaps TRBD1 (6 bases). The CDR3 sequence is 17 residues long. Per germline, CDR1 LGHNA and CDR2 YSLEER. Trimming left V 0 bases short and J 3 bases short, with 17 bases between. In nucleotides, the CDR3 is TGCGCCAGCAGCCAAGATTTTGGGGTGAACAGGGACTATGGCTACACCTTC. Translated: CASSQDFGVNRDYGYTF.

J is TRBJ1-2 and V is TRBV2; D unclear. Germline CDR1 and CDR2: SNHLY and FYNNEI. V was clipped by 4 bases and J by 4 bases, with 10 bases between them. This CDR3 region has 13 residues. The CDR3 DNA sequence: TGTGCCAGCAGTGGTGCGGGGTTCTATGGCTACACCTTC. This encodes CASSGAGFYGYTF.

In DNA, the CDR3 is TGCAGTGCTGTTAACGGGCCTGCCCAGTACTTC. Protein product: CSAVNGPAQYF. The genes are TRBV20-1 and TRBJ2-5, with no clear D. CDR1 and CDR2 from the germline V gene are DFQATT and SNEGSKA (reference sequence). The CDR3 is 11 amino acids. V was trimmed by 5 bases and J by 9 bases, leaving 13 bases between them.

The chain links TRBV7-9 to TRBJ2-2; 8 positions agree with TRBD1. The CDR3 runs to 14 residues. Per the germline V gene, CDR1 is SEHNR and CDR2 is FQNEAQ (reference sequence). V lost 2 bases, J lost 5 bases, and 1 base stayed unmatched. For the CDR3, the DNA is TGTGCCAGCAGCTTAAACAGGGGGACCGGGGAGCTGTTTTTT. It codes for CASSLNRGTGELFF.

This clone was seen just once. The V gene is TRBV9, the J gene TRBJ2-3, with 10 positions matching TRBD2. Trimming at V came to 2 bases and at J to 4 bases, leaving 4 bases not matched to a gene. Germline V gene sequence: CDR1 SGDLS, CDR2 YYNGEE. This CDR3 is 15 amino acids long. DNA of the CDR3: TGTGCCAGCAGCGTTGGGCTAGCGGGGGCAGATACGCAGTATTTT. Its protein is CASSVGLAGADTQYF.

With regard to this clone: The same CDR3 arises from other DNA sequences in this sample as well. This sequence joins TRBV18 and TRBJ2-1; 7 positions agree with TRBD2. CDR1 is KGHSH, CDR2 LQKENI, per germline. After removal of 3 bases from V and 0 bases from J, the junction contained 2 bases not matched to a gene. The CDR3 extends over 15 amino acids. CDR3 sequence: CASSPGGSSYNEQFF. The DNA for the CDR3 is TGTGCCAGCTCACCCGGCGGGAGCTCCTACAATGAGCAGTTCTTC.

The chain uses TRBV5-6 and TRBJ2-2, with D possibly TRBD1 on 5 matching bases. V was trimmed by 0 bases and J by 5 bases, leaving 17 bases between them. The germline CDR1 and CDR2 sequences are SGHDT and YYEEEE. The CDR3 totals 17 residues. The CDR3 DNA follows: TGTGCCAGCAGCTTGGGGGCCCCAGGGATAAGTACCGGGGAGCTGTTTTTT. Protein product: CASSLGAPGISTGELFF.

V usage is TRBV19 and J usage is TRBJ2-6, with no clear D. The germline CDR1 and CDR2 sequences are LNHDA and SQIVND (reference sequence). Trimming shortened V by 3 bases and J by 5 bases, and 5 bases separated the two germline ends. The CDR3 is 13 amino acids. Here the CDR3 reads CASSMGRANVLTF. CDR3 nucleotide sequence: TGTGCCAGTAGTATGGGGAGGGCCAACGTCCTGACTTTC.

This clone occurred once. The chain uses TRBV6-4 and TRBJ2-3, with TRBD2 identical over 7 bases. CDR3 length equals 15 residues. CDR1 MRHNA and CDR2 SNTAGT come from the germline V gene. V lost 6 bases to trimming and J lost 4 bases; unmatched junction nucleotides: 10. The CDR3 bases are TGTGCCAGCAGAGCCTCGGGACTAATAGCAGATACGCAGTATTTT. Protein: CASRASGLIADTQYF.

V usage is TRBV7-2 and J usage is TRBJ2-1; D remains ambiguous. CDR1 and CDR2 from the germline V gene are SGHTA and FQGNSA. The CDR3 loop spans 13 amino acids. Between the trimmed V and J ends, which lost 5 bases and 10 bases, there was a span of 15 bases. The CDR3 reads CASSTYVLGEQFF. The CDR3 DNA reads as TGTGCCAGCAGCACCTACGTCCTCGGCGAGCAGTTCTTC. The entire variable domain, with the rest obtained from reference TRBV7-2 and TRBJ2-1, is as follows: GAGVSQSPSNKVTEKGKDVELRCDPISGHTALYWYRQSLGQGLEFLIYFQGNSAPDKSGLPSDRFSAERTGGSVSTLTIQRTQQEDSAVYLCASSTYVLGEQFFGPGTRLTVL.

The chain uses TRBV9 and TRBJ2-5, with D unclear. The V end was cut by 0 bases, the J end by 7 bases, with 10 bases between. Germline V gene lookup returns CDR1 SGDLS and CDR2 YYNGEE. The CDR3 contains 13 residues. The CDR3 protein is CASSVALSGTQYF. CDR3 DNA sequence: TGTGCCAGCAGCGTAGCCCTGTCTGGGACCCAGTACTTC.

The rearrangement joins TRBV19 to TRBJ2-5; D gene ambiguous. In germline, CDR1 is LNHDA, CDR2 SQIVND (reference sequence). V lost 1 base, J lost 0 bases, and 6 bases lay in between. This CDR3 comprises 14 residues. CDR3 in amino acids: CASSIVADQETQYF. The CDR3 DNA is TGTGCCAGTAGTATAGTAGCAGACCAAGAGACCCAGTACTTC.

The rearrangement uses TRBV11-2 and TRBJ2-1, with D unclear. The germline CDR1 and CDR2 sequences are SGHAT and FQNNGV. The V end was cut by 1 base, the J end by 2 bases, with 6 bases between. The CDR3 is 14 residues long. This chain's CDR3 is CASSLGTTYNEQFF. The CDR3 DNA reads TGTGCCAGCAGCTTAGGGACCACCTACAATGAGCAGTTCTTC. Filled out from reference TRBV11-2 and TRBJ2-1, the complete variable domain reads EAGVAQSPRYKIIEKRQSVAFWCNPISGHATLYWYQQILGQGPKLLIQFQNNGVVDDSQLPKDRFSAERLKGVDSTLKIQPAKLEDSAVYLCASSLGTTYNEQFFGPGTRLTVL.

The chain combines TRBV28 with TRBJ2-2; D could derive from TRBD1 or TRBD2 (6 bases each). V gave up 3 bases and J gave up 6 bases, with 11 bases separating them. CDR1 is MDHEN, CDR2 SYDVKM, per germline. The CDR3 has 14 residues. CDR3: CASSLLGGAGELFF. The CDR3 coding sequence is TGTGCCAGCAGTTTGTTGGGGGGCGCCGGGGAGCTGTTTTTT. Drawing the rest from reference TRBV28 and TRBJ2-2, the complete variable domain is DVKVTQSSRYLVKRTGEKVFLECVQDMDHENMFWYRQDPGLGLRLIYFSYDVKMKEKGDIPEGYSVSREKKERFSLILESASTNQTSMYLCASSLLGGAGELFFGEGSRLTVL.

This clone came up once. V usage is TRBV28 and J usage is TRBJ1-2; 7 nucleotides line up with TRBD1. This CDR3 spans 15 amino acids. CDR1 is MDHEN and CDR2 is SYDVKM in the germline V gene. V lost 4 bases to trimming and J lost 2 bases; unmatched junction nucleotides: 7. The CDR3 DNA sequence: TGTGCCAGCAGTTCCCGGGACAGCCCCAACTATGGCTACACCTTC. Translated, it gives CASSSRDSPNYGYTF.

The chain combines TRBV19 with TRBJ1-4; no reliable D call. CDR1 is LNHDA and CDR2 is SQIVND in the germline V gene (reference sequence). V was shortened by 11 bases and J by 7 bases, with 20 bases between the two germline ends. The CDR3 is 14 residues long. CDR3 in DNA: TGTGCCTCCCCCCGTGAAGGGCTACTTGAAAAACTGTTTTTT. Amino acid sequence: CASPREGLLEKLFF.

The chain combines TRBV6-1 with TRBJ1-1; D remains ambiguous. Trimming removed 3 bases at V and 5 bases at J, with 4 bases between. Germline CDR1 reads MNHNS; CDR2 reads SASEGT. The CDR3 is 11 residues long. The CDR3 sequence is CASSDRTEAFF. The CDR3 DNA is TGTGCCAGCAGTGACCGGACTGAAGCTTTCTTT.

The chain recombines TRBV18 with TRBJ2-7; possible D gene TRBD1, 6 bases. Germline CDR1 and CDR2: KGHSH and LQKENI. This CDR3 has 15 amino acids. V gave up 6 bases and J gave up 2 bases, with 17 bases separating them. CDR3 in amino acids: CASSEDRSGAYEQYF. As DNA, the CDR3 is TGTGCCAGCTCGGAGGACAGATCCGGAGCCTACGAGCAGTACTTC.

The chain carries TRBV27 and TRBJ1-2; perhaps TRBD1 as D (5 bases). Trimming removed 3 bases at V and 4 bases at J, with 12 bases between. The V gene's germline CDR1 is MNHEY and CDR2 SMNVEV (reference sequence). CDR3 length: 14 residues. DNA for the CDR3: TGTGCCAGCAGTTTGGCTCAGGGTCCCTATGGCTACACCTTC. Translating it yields CASSLAQGPYGYTF.

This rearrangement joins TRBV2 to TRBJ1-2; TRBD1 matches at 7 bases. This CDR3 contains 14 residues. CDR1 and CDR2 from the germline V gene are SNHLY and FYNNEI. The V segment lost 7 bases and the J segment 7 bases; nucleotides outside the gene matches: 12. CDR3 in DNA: TGTGCCAGCACCAAAGACAGGGCCACATCTGGCTACACCTTC. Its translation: CASTKDRATSGYTF.

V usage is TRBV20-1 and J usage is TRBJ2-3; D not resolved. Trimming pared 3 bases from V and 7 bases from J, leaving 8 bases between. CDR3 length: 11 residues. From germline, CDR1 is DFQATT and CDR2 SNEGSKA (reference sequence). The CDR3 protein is CSARTLNTQYF. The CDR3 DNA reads TGCAGTGCTAGGACCCTAAATACGCAGTATTTT.

The CDR3 DNA sequence: TGTGCCAGCAGCCCCTCTGTGGGACAGACTAGGAACACTGAAGCTTTCTTT. The encoded protein is CASSPSVGQTRNTEAFF. The genes are TRBV5-4 and TRBJ1-1, with 7 positions matching TRBD1. The CDR3 sequence is 17 residues long. V lost 4 bases and J lost 1; bases outside the gene matches: 13. Germline V gene data show CDR1 as SGHNT and CDR2 as YYREEE (reference sequence).

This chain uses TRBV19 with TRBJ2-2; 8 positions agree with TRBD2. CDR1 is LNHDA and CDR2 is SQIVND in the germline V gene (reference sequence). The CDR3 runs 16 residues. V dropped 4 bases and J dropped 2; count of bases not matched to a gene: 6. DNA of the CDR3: TGTGCCAGTAGTAGATCTAGCGGGCCAAACACCGGGGAGCTGTTTTTT. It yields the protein CASSRSSGPNTGELFF.